This T cell receptor (beta chain) is drawn from a study of PD-1 blockade in mismatch repair-deficient tumors. Study details: All were previously treated, progressing patients with 12 mismatch repair-deficient cancer types. Study outcomes and limitations: After pembrolizumab, tumor-resident clones rose rapidly, then generally contracted before radiologic responses.

Turning to this clone: The target antigen is unknown.

Trimming took 2 bases from V and 6 from J, leaving 16 bases between them. Germline CDR1 and CDR2: SGHRS and YFSETQ. This CDR3 is 15 amino acids long. Some clones are missing from TCRdb's copy, which holds only in-frame ones; the method was immunoSEQ multiplex PCR. Of 76,000 or so clones detected, 80% to 90% appear once; the ten largest clones hold approximately 5.1%. This sequence joins TRBV5-1 and TRBJ2-3; perhaps TRBD2 as D (6 bases). This receptor was obtained from an adult with mismatch repair-deficient cancer. The sequencing here drew on peripheral blood, taken 44 weeks after starting pembrolizumab. The CDR3 DNA is TGCGCCAGCAGCTTACGGGACTCTGGCTGGGATACGCAGTATTTT. It specifies CASSLRDSGWDTQYF.